This T cell receptor (beta chain) was found in a study of blood T cell repertoires in COVID-19. Some clones are missing from TCRdb's copy, which holds only in-frame ones; the method was immunoSEQ multiplex PCR. This sample has about 49,000 clones, with 87% found just once. With 2 bases removed from V and 3 bases from J, the gap between germline ends came to 10 bases. The CDR3 contains 14 residues. The germline V gene has CDR1 MNHNS and CDR2 SASEGT. The chain couples TRBV6-1 to TRBJ1-2; no reliable D call. The receptor was derived from an elderly woman with COVID-19, enrolled during active disease. The specimen sequenced was peripheral blood. CDR3: CASSEYGRHYGYTF. DNA of the CDR3: TGTGCCAGCAGTGAATATGGCAGGCACTATGGCTACACCTTC.